The clone carrying this T cell receptor (beta chain) is termed medium-sized. Its antigen remains unidentified. These data originate in a study of type 1 regulatory T cells. Study at large: T-allo10 is a Tr1-enriched, alloantigen-specific CD4 T cell product made in vitro.

Findings of the study overall: Compared with non-type 1 regulatory T cells, type 1 regulatory T cells showed a more restricted TCR repertoire.

Using its own MiXCR run on the reads, TCRdb lists one record per CDR3 protein. The table includes 6,300 or so distinct CDR3 sequences, more than 30% detected once. Sequencing used cultured type 1 regulatory T (Tr1) cells, either the whole culture or a sorted fraction (not recorded which). The sequence derives from a human donor in good health.

In DNA, the CDR3 is TGCGCCAGCAGCTTGGTGGTTAGCCCAGATACGCAGTATTTT. Its translation is CASSLVVSPDTQYF. The chain is built from TRBV5-1 and TRBJ2-3; D gene ambiguous. Germline CDR1 is SGHRS and CDR2 is YFSETQ. V dropped 0 bases and J dropped 4 bases, with 9 bases sitting between them. The CDR3 is 14 amino acids.